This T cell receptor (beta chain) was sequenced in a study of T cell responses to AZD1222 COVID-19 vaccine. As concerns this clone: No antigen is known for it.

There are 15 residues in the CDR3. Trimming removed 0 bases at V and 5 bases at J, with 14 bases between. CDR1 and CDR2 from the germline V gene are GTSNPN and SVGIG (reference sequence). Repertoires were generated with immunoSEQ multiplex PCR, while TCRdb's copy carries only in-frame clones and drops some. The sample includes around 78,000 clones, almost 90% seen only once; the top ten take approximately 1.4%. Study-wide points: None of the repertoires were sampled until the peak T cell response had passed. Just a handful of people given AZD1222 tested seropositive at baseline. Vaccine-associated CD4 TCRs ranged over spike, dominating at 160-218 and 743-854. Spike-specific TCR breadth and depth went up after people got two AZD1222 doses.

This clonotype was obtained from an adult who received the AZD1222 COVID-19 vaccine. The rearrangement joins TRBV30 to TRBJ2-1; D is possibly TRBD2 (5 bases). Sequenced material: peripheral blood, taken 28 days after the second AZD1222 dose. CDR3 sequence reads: CAWSVRRFYDNEQFF. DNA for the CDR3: TGTGCCTGGAGTGTAAGGAGGTTCTACGACAATGAGCAGTTCTTC.